The source of this TCR beta chain is a study of CD8 T cells in Susac syndrome. The CDR3 is made up of 16 amino acids. The germline V and J ends were trimmed by 3 bases and 0 bases, with 11 bases remaining between them. CDR1 is MNHEY and CDR2 is SMNVEV in the germline V gene (reference sequence). CD8+ and CD4+ T cells from blood underwent TCR beta sequencing, which was carried out in a high-throughput format. RNA totalling 0.5 to 1 ug underwent reverse transcription with random hexamers. Coverage of TCR beta CDR3 amplification by immunoSEQ multiplex PCR extended to 54 Vbeta and 13 Jbeta. TCRdb re-analysed the immunoSEQ multiplex PCR reads in MiXCR, keeping a single row per CDR3 protein. The table has 150,000 to 190,000 distinct CDR3 sequences, 90% to 95% seen once; the top ten hold 0.21%.

The sample taken for sequencing was CD8+ T cells from PBMCs. The sequence derives from a human donor with multiple sclerosis. The V and J genes are TRBV27 and TRBJ2-2; TRBD1 might be the D (6 bases). CDR3 sequence (DNA): TGTGCCAGCAGTTTCATTGGGGGCGCGAACACCGGGGAGCTGTTTTTT. It codes for CASSFIGGANTGELFF.